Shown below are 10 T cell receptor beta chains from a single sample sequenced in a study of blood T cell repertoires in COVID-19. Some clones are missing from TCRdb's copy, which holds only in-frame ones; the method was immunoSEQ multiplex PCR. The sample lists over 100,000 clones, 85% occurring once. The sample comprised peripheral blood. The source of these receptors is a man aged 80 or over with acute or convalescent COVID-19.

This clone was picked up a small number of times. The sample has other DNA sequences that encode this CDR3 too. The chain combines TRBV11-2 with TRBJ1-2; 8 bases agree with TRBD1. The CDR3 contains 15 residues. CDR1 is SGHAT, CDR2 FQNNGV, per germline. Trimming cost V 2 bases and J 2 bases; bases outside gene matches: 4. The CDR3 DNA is TGTGCCAGCAGCTTACGACAGGGGTGGAACTATGGCTACACCTTC. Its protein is CASSLRQGWNYGYTF.

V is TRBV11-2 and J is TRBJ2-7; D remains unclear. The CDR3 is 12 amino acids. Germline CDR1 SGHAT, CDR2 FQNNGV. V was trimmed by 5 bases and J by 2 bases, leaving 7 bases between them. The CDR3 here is CASSLRTYEQYF. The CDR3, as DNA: TGTGCCAGCAGCCTGCGGACCTACGAGCAGTACTTC.

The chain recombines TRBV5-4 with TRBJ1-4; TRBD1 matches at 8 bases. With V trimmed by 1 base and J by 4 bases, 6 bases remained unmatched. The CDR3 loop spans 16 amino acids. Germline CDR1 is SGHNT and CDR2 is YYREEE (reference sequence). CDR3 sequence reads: CASSLSTGTGNEKLFF. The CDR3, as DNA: TGTGCCAGCAGCTTGTCCACCGGGACAGGTAATGAAAAACTGTTTTTT.

The CDR3 sequence: CASSWTVNTEAFF. The CDR3, as DNA: TGTGCCAGCAGTTGGACTGTGAACACTGAAGCTTTCTTT. The chain is built from TRBV12-3 or TRBV12-4 and TRBJ1-1; D gene uncertain. The V end was cut by 4 bases, the J end by 0 bases, with 6 bases between. The CDR3 spans 13 residues.

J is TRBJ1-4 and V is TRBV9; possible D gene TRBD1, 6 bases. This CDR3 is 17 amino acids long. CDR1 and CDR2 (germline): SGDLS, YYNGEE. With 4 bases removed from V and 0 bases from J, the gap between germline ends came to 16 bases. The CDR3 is CASSSLGGGATNEKLFF. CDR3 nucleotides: TGTGCCAGCAGCTCCCTAGGGGGGGGAGCAACTAATGAAAAACTGTTTTTT.

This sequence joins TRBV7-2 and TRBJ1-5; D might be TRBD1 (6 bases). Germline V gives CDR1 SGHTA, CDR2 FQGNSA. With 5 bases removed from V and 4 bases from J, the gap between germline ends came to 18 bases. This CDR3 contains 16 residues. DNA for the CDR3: TGTGCCAGCAGCCAAATTGGGGGGGCGGGAAATCAGCCCCAGCATTTT. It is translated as CASSQIGGAGNQPQHF.

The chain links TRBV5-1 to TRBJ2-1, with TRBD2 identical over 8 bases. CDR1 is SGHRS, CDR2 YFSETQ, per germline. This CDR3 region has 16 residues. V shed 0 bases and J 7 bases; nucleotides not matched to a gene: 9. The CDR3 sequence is CASSLVTGGPGNEQFF. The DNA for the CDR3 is TGCGCCAGCAGCTTGGTGACGGGAGGGCCGGGTAATGAGCAGTTCTTC.

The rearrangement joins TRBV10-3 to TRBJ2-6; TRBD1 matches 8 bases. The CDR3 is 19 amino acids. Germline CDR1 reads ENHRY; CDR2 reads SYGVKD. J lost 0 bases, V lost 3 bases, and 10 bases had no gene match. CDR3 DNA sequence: TGTGCCATCAGTGATCGAAGGACAGGGTTAAGCTCTGGGGCCAACGTCCTGACTTTC. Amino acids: CAISDRRTGLSSGANVLTF.

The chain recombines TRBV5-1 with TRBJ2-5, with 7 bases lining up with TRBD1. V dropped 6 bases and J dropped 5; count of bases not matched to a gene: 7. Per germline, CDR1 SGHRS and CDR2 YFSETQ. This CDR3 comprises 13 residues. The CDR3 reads CASKKQGLETQYF. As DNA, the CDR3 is TGCGCCAGCAAAAAACAGGGGTTGGAGACCCAGTACTTC.

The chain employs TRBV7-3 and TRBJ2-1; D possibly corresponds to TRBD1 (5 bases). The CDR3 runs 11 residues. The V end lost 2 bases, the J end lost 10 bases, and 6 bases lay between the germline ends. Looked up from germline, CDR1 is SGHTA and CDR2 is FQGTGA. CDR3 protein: CASSLGAEQFF. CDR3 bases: TGTGCCAGCAGCTTAGGGGCCGAGCAGTTCTTC. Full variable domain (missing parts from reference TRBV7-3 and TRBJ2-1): GAGVSQTPSNKVTEKGKYVELRCDPISGHTALYWYRQSLGQGPEFLIYFQGTGAADDSGLPNDRFFAVRPEGSVSTLKIQRTERGDSAVYLCASSLGAEQFFGPGTRLTVL.